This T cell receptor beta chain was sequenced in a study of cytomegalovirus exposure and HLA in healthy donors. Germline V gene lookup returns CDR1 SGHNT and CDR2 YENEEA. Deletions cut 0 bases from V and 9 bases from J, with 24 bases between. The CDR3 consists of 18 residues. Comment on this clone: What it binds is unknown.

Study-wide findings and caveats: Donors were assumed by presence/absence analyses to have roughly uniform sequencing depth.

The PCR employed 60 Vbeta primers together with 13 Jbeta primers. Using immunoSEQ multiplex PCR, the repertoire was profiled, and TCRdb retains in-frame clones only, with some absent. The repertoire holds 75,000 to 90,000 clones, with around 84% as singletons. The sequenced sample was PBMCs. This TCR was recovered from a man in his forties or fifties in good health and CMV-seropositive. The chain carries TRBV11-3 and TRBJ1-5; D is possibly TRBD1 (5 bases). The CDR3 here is CASSLDAPHRGCVLPQHF. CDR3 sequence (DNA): TGTGCCAGCAGCTTAGATGCCCCACACCGGGGGTGTGTTCTGCCCCAGCATTTT.